This is a list of T cell receptor beta chains from one sample in a study of blood T cell repertoires in COVID-19. This table comes from immunoSEQ multiplex PCR, and its TCRdb copy is limited to in-frame clones, with some not included. The sample lists 300,000 to 450,000 clones, around nine tenths occurring once. Sequenced sample: peripheral blood. These receptors originate from a human donor in a cohort sampled during active COVID-19. The CDR3 runs from the conserved cysteine through the conserved F or W. A D gene is named only where the DNA matches it firmly. The size field is filled for only some rows; it gives once, few, many or a size class.

TRBJ1-2,.,.,15,TRBV6-5,TGTGCCAGCAGTCCATACGGCTGGGGGGGAAGAGGCTACACCTTC,CASSPYGWGGRGYTF
TRBJ2-5,.,.,13,TRBV27,TGTGCCAGCAGTCCGCGTCTCCAAGAGACCCAGTACTTC,CASSPRLQETQYF
TRBJ1-2,.,.,12,TRBV4-1,TGCGCCAGCAGCCGAGGGATGTATGGCTACACCTTC,CASSRGMYGYTF
TRBJ2-2,.,TRBD1,16,TRBV19,TGTGCCAGTGCCAAGGGGACAGACTTGGGCACCGGGGAGCTGTTTTTT,CASAKGTDLGTGELFF
TRBJ2-7,.,TRBD2,15,TRBV7-3,TGTGCCAGCAGCCCCGTAGCGGGAGGGCCCGACGAGCAGTACTTC,CASSPVAGGPDEQYF
TRBJ1-2,few,.,14,TRBV7-9,TGTGCCAGCAGCTTGGTTGGGGGCAACTATGGCTACACCTTC,CASSLVGGNYGYTF
TRBJ2-5,.,TRBD2,16,TRBV5-1,TGCGCCAGCAGCCCCGAGGGACTAGCCTTTCAAGAGACCCAGTACTTC,CASSPEGLAFQETQYF
TRBJ1-5,once,TRBD1,12,TRBV7-9,TGTGCCAGCAGCTTAGCGGGACAGGACCAGCATTTT,CASSLAGQDQHF
TRBJ2-5,.,.,17,TRBV3-1/TRBV3-2,TGTGCCAGCAGCCAAGAATTAACCTTAGAGGGGGAAGAGACCCAGTACTTC,CASSQELTLEGEETQYF
TRBJ1-3,.,TRBD1,17,TRBV24-1,TGTGCCACCAGTGATTTAAGGGACAGGGACTCTGGAAACACCATATATTTT,CATSDLRDRDSGNTIYF
TRBJ2-7,.,.,15,TRBV5-1,TGCGCCAGCAGCTTGGGGGCGCTTACCTCCTACGAGCAGTACTTC,CASSLGALTSYEQYF
TRBJ2-1,.,TRBD1,13,TRBV24-1,TGTGCCACCAGTAAGACAGGGATCAATGAGCAGTTCTTC,CATSKTGINEQFF
TRBJ2-2,.,.,15,TRBV6-1,TGTGCCAGCAGATATATACAGGACAACACCGGGGAGCTGTTTTTT,CASRYIQDNTGELFF
TRBJ2-7,.,TRBD2,20,TRBV7-4,TGTGCCAGCAGCTGCCCGATTAGCGGGAGATCTTTTTGGTGCTCCTACGAGCAGTACTTC,CASSCPISGRSFWCSYEQYF
TRBJ2-2,once,.,17,TRBV5-1,TGCGCCAGCAGCGTCGGCCGGGACATACCGAACACCGGGGAGCTGTTTTTT,CASSVGRDIPNTGELFF
TRBJ1-2,once,.,14,TRBV4-1,TGCGCCAGCAGCCCCGGACAGACGAGCTATGGCTACACCTTC,CASSPGQTSYGYTF
TRBJ2-7,.,.,14,TRBV15,TGTGCCACCAGCAGAGAGCAGGCCGACTACGAGCAGTACTTC,CATSREQADYEQYF
TRBJ2-5,.,TRBD2,15,TRBV19,TGTGCCAGTAGCGAGCGGGAGGGCCCCCAAGAGACCCAGTACTTC,CASSEREGPQETQYF
TRBJ2-7,many,.,13,TRBV27,TGTGCCAGCAGTTTTTCAGGTCCCTACGAGCAGTACTTC,CASSFSGPYEQYF
TRBJ1-2,.,.,16,TRBV3-1/TRBV3-2,TGTGCCAGCAGCCCCCCTGGACAGCCGACTAACTATGGCTACACCTTC,CASSPPGQPTNYGYTF
TRBJ2-7,.,TRBD2,15,TRBV18,TGTGCCAGCTCACTCTCCGGGACTAGCGCCTACGAGCAGTACTTC,CASSLSGTSAYEQYF
TRBJ2-5,.,TRBD1,15,TRBV4-2,TGTGCCAGCAGCCAAGGGGGACAGGGCCAAGAGACCCAGTACTTC,CASSQGGQGQETQYF
TRBJ1-6,once,TRBD1,15,TRBV4-1,TGCGCCAGCAGCCCTCGGGACAGGGATAATTCACCCCTCCACTTT,CASSPRDRDNSPLHF
TRBJ2-7,.,TRBD2,17,TRBV5-6,TGTGCCAGCAGCGCCTCCCGACTAGCGGGAGGGCAGGGCGAGCAGTACTTC,CASSASRLAGGQGEQYF
TRBJ2-7,.,.,15,TRBV30,TGTGCCTGGAGCCCCCCGGGGAGCCCCTCCTACGAGCAGTACTTC,CAWSPPGSPSYEQYF
TRBJ2-3,.,.,12,TRBV27,TGTGCCAGCAGAAGCAGGGCAGATACGCAGTATTTT,CASRSRADTQYF
TRBJ1-6,.,.,15,TRBV21-1,TGTGCCAGCAGCAATGGAGGACGGGAGGGAGTGTCCCTCCACTTT,CASSNGGREGVSLHF
TRBJ2-2,.,TRBD2,14,TRBV7-2,TGTGCCAGCAGATTAGCGGGGGGGCCCGGGGAGCTGTTTTTT,CASRLAGGPGELFF
TRBJ2-3,.,TRBD2,14,TRBV29-1,TGCAGCGTTTTGGCGGGAGGGCGAACAGATACGCAGTATTTT,CSVLAGGRTDTQYF
TRBJ2-1,.,TRBD1,16,TRBV19,TGTGCCAGTACCCCCACCACAGGGGACGCCTACAATGAGCAGTTCTTC,CASTPTTGDAYNEQFF
TRBJ2-7,once,.,11,TRBV11-2,TGTGCCAGCAGCTTAGGCGTGCGGCAGTACTTC,CASSLGVRQYF
TRBJ2-3,.,TRBD2,15,TRBV28,TGTGCCAGCACCGCTAGCGGGAGATATACAGATACGCAGTATTTT,CASTASGRYTDTQYF
TRBJ2-5,.,.,15,TRBV5-1,TGCGCCAGCAGCTACGTAGCCCTAAAGAAAGAGACCCAGTACTTC,CASSYVALKKETQYF
TRBJ2-5,.,.,16,TRBV15,TGTGCCACCAGCAGAGATTTGGGAGTGGCAAAAGAGACCCAGTACTTC,CATSRDLGVAKETQYF
TRBJ2-7,.,.,16,TRBV5-6,TGTGCCAGCAGCTTGAATCTACGGTTCGGAGGATACGAGCAGTACTTC,CASSLNLRFGGYEQYF
TRBJ2-1,.,TRBD2,16,TRBV7-2,TGTGCCAGCAGCTTTCGTGGTAGCGGGGGGGCCCATGAGCAGTTCTTC,CASSFRGSGGAHEQFF
TRBJ1-2,.,.,15,TRBV7-9,TGTGCCAGCAGCTTAGACAGGGTCAGAAACTATGGCTACACCTTC,CASSLDRVRNYGYTF
TRBJ2-3,.,TRBD1,13,TRBV3-1/TRBV3-2,TGTGCCAGCAGCCAAGTTACGACAGGGAAGCAGTATTTT,CASSQVTTGKQYF
TRBJ2-1,.,.,17,TRBV27,TGTGCCAGCAGTTTAAAAGTACAGGGCTTCTCCTACAATGAGCAGTTCTTC,CASSLKVQGFSYNEQFF
TRBJ1-2,.,.,15,TRBV7-2,TGTGCCAGCAGCTTAGTCGGGCAGGACCCAGGGGGCTACACCTTC,CASSLVGQDPGGYTF
TRBJ1-5,few,TRBD1,15,TRBV18,TGTGCCAGCTCCCCCGGGACAGGGGGTGACCAGCCCCAGCATTTT,CASSPGTGGDQPQHF
TRBJ1-5,.,.,14,TRBV30,TGTGCCTGGAGTGTCCCAGTTAGCAATCAGCCCCAGCATTTT,CAWSVPVSNQPQHF
TRBJ1-2,many,.,16,TRBV10-3,TGTGCCATCAGTGAGACTGACACGGGAGGTATACATGGCTACACCTTC,CAISETDTGGIHGYTF
TRBJ1-1,.,TRBD1,13,TRBV2,TGTGCCAGCAGTTTCGACAGGGTGACTGAAGCTTTCTTT,CASSFDRVTEAFF
TRBJ2-4,.,.,12,TRBV30,TGTGCCTGGGGGAGGACAGTCAACATTCAGTACTTC,CAWGRTVNIQYF
TRBJ2-7,.,.,15,TRBV6-1,TGTGCCAGCAGTGAAGCGCTGGGCCTTGACGGTGAGCAGTACTTC,CASSEALGLDGEQYF
TRBJ2-3,.,TRBD2,16,TRBV10-3,TGTGCCATCAGTGAGCGTAGCGGGGGGGCCACAGATACGCAGTATTTT,CAISERSGGATDTQYF
TRBJ2-2,.,.,17,TRBV15,TGTGCCACCAGCAGAGATCAGAGGTATGCGAACACCGGGGAGCTGTTTTTT,CATSRDQRYANTGELFF
TRBJ2-5,.,TRBD2,17,TRBV4-1,TGCGCCAGCAGCCAAGCACCGGGACTAGCGGGGGAAGAGACCCAGTACTTC,CASSQAPGLAGEETQYF
TRBJ2-1,.,TRBD1,14,TRBV15,TGTGCCACCAGCAGGGGGACAGGGTATAATGAGCAGTTCTTC,CATSRGTGYNEQFF
TRBJ2-3,.,TRBD2,15,TRBV10-3,TGTGCCATCAGGAGGCGGGGGGAGGGCACAGATACGCAGTATTTT,CAIRRRGEGTDTQYF
TRBJ2-1,.,TRBD2,14,TRBV6-5,TGTGCCAGCAGGAGTAGCGGGAGTTACAGTGAGCAGTTCTTC,CASRSSGSYSEQFF
TRBJ2-7,few,.,11,TRBV7-9,TGTGCCAGCAGCTCGACAGTGGAGCAGTACTTC,CASSSTVEQYF
TRBJ2-5,few,.,13,TRBV12-3/TRBV12-4,TGTGCCAGCAGTTTAGGAGAGATGGAGACCCAGTACTTC,CASSLGEMETQYF
TRBJ2-5,.,TRBD2,19,TRBV2,TGTGCCAGCAGTGAACAGGGCGCGACTAGCGGGGGGACTCGAGAGACCCAGTACTTC,CASSEQGATSGGTRETQYF